One and the same sample provided the 15 T cell receptor beta chains below, sequenced in a study of blood T cell repertoires in COVID-19. Method: immunoSEQ multiplex PCR; TCRdb's copy keeps in-frame clones and lacks some. There are about 190,000 clones in the sample; roughly 80% occur only once, and 6.9% lies in the top ten. The sequencing sample was made of peripheral blood. These receptors all stem from a man aged 55 to 70 with acute or convalescent COVID-19.

This clone was recorded once. The chain uses TRBV28 and TRBJ1-1, with a tentative D call TRBD1 (5 bases). The V end lost 3 bases, the J end lost 7 bases, and 12 bases lay between the germline ends. This CDR3 contains 13 residues. CDR1 is MDHEN and CDR2 is SYDVKM in the germline V gene. The chain's CDR3 is CASSLTQGIEAFF. CDR3 bases: TGTGCCAGCAGTTTGACTCAGGGTATTGAAGCTTTCTTT. The entire variable domain, with the rest obtained from reference TRBV28 and TRBJ1-1, is as follows: DVKVTQSSRYLVKRTGEKVFLECVQDMDHENMFWYRQDPGLGLRLIYFSYDVKMKEKGDIPEGYSVSREKKERFSLILESASTNQTSMYLCASSLTQGIEAFFGQGTRLTVV.

V usage is TRBV9 and J usage is TRBJ1-1, with 7 bases identical to TRBD1. J lost 5 bases, V lost 3 bases, and 13 bases had no gene match. Germline CDR1 reads SGDLS; CDR2 reads YYNGEE. CDR3 length: 16 amino acids. In DNA form, the CDR3 reads TGTGCCAGCAGCGCCATCTCTTGGACAGGAGGGACTGAAGCTTTCTTT. Its protein product is CASSAISWTGGTEAFF.

The rearrangement uses TRBV28 and TRBJ1-1; a weak D match, TRBD1 (6 bases). Deletions cut 11 bases from V and 6 bases from J, with 13 bases between. The V gene's germline CDR1 is MDHEN and CDR2 SYDVKM. This CDR3 has 11 residues. The CDR3 loop reads CACTGFAEAFF. The CDR3 DNA reads as TGTGCCTGCACAGGGTTCGCTGAAGCTTTCTTT.

The rearrangement links TRBV7-3 to TRBJ1-6; a weak D match, TRBD1 (5 bases). The V gene lost 0 bases and the J gene lost 7 bases, with 10 bases spanning the gap. The CDR3 has 15 amino acids. CDR1 and CDR2 (germline): SGHTA, FQGTGA. The CDR3 DNA follows: TGTGCCAGCAGCTTAACACCTAGGGGCAATTCACCCCTCCACTTT. It specifies CASSLTPRGNSPLHF. Variable domain in full (rest from reference TRBV7-3 and TRBJ1-6): GAGVSQTPSNKVTEKGKYVELRCDPISGHTALYWYRQSLGQGPEFLIYFQGTGAADDSGLPNDRFFAVRPEGSVSTLKIQRTERGDSAVYLCASSLTPRGNSPLHFGNGTRLTVT.

This clone was seen just once. The rearrangement links TRBV6-2 or TRBV6-3 to TRBJ2-2; TRBD1 matches 11 bases. Germline V gene data show CDR1 as MNHEY and CDR2 as SVGEGT. This CDR3 is built from 20 residues. Losses at the gene ends were 5 bases for V and 5 bases for J; bases not matched to a gene: 19. In DNA form, the CDR3 reads TGTGCCAGCAGTCCGCAAAGTCTCCCGGGACAGGGGGTAATTACCGGGGAGCTGTTTTTT. Its protein is CASSPQSLPGQGVITGELFF.

This clone was detected only a few times. The CDR3 is CASSEAQAPGNTIYF. CDR3 nucleotides: TGCGCCAGCAGTGAGGCCCAGGCCCCTGGAAACACCATATATTTT. The chain recombines TRBV10-2 with TRBJ1-3; unclear D gene. The CDR3 totals 15 residues. Looked up from germline, CDR1 is WSHSY and CDR2 is SAAADI. Trimming removed 2 bases at V and 2 bases at J, with 10 bases between.

The chain combines TRBV7-2 with TRBJ1-4; 12 nucleotides match TRBD1. CDR3 length: 18 residues. Germline values: CDR1 SGHTA, CDR2 FQGNSA. Trimming took 5 bases from V and 5 from J; bases not matched to a gene: 12. The CDR3 protein is CASSVRLGQGARNEKLFF. As DNA, the CDR3 is TGTGCCAGCAGCGTACGCCTGGGACAGGGGGCGCGAAATGAAAAACTGTTTTTT.

This clone was found many times. CDR3 DNA sequence: TGTGCCTGGAAGCCCCCCGTCTCCTACGAGCAGTACTTC. Its protein product is CAWKPPVSYEQYF. The V call is TRBV30, the J call TRBJ2-7, with unresolved D. The germline V gene encodes CDR1 GTSNPN and CDR2 SVGIG (reference sequence). The CDR3 spans 13 residues. The germline V and J ends were trimmed by 4 bases and 0 bases, with 10 bases remaining between them.

The V gene is TRBV7-2, the J gene TRBJ2-4; D possibly corresponds to TRBD2 (7 bases). The CDR3 has 14 amino acids. The V end was cut by 3 bases, the J end by 8 bases, with 14 bases between. The germline V gene encodes CDR1 SGHTA and CDR2 FQGNSA. The CDR3 is CASSLGGPWDIQYF. Here the CDR3 DNA reads TGTGCCAGCAGCTTGGGGGGGCCCTGGGACATTCAGTACTTC.

J is TRBJ2-2 and V is TRBV19; perhaps TRBD1 as D (6 bases). Trimming shortened V by 6 bases and J by 5 bases, and 16 bases separated the two germline ends. CDR3 length equals 15 residues. CDR1 LNHDA and CDR2 SQIVND come from the germline V gene (reference sequence). The CDR3 protein is CASRVNRAGTGELFF. The CDR3 DNA sequence: TGTGCCAGTAGAGTAAACAGGGCAGGGACCGGGGAGCTGTTTTTT.

The chain uses TRBV18 and TRBJ2-5; perhaps TRBD1 as D (6 bases). V lost 2 bases and J lost 5, with 12 bases in between. This CDR3 comprises 14 residues. Germline V CDR1 and CDR2: KGHSH, LQKENI. The CDR3 sequence: CASSPGRGGETQYF. The CDR3 coding sequence is TGTGCCAGCTCACCAGGAAGAGGGGGTGAGACCCAGTACTTC.

The chain joins TRBV15 to TRBJ1-3, with D possibly being TRBD1 (6 bases). The length of the CDR3 is 16 residues. The V gene's germline CDR1 is LNHNV and CDR2 YYDKDF (reference sequence). Trimming removed 0 bases at V and 3 bases at J, with 12 bases between. CDR3 nucleotide sequence: TGTGCCACCAGCAGAGACAGGGGTTCGATTGGAAACACCATATATTTT. Residues: CATSRDRGSIGNTIYF. Supplemented by reference TRBV15 and TRBJ1-3, the full variable domain reads DAMVIQNPRYQVTQFGKPVTLSCSQTLNHNVMYWYQQKSSQAPKLLFHYYDKDFNNEADTPDNFQSRRPNTSFCFLDIRSPGLGDTAMYLCATSRDRGSIGNTIYFGEGSWLTVV.

This rearrangement joins TRBV19 to TRBJ1-1, with 10 bases matching TRBD1. V lost 5 bases and J lost 5; bases outside the gene matches: 8. The germline V gene has CDR1 LNHDA and CDR2 SQIVND (reference sequence). This CDR3 has 15 residues. This chain's CDR3 is CASSRQGQGETEAFF. The CDR3 bases are TGTGCCAGTAGTCGCCAAGGACAGGGGGAGACTGAAGCTTTCTTT. Using reference TRBV19 and TRBJ1-1 for the parts outside the CDR3, the full variable domain is DGGITQSPKYLFRKEGQNVTLSCEQNLNHDAMYWYRQDPGQGLRLIYYSQIVNDFQKGDIAEGYSVSREKKESFPLTVTSAQKNPTAFYLCASSRQGQGETEAFFGQGTRLTVV.

This rearrangement joins TRBV15 to TRBJ2-1; 8 bases match TRBD2. CDR3 length: 15 amino acids. Looked up from germline, CDR1 is LNHNV and CDR2 is YYDKDF (reference sequence). Germline trimming cut 1 base from V and 7 bases from J; bases unmatched to any gene: 6. The DNA for the CDR3 is TGTGCCACCAGCAGAGCCAGCGGGAGTATAAATGAGCAGTTCTTC. Protein: CATSRASGSINEQFF. The whole variable domain, remainder taken from reference TRBV15 and TRBJ2-1, is DAMVIQNPRYQVTQFGKPVTLSCSQTLNHNVMYWYQQKSSQAPKLLFHYYDKDFNNEADTPDNFQSRRPNTSFCFLDIRSPGLGDTAMYLCATSRASGSINEQFFGPGTRLTVL.

CDR3 amino acids: CASSGFQGQGYEQYF. CDR3 nucleotide sequence: TGTGCCAGCAGTGGTTTTCAAGGACAGGGTTACGAGCAGTACTTC. V is TRBV25-1 and J is TRBJ2-7; TRBD1 matches at 8 bases. Germline trimming cut 4 bases from V and 4 bases from J; bases unmatched to any gene: 9. CDR1 and CDR2 (germline): MGHDK, SYGVNS. The CDR3 runs 15 residues.